The text below deals with one T cell receptor (beta chain). The sample belongs to a study of T cell changes during pregnancy in multiple sclerosis. V lost 8 bases and J lost 5; bases outside the gene matches: 14. Looked up from germline, CDR1 is MNHEY and CDR2 is SMNVEV (reference sequence). The CDR3 is made up of 16 amino acids. Some clones are missing from TCRdb's copy, which holds only in-frame ones; the method was immunoSEQ multiplex PCR. This sample has fewer than 45,000 clones; approximately 90% occur once, and the top ten carry 6.5% to 8.5%. The receptor's source is a female donor with multiple sclerosis, enrolled in a pregnancy study. The specimen comprised CD8+ T cells from peripheral blood mononuclear cells, sampled in the third trimester of pregnancy. The chain carries TRBV27 and TRBJ1-1; 10 positions agree with TRBD1. The CDR3 spells CASANYPGQGYTEAFF. The CDR3 DNA is TGTGCCAGCGCGAATTACCCGGGACAGGGGTATACTGAAGCTTTCTTT.